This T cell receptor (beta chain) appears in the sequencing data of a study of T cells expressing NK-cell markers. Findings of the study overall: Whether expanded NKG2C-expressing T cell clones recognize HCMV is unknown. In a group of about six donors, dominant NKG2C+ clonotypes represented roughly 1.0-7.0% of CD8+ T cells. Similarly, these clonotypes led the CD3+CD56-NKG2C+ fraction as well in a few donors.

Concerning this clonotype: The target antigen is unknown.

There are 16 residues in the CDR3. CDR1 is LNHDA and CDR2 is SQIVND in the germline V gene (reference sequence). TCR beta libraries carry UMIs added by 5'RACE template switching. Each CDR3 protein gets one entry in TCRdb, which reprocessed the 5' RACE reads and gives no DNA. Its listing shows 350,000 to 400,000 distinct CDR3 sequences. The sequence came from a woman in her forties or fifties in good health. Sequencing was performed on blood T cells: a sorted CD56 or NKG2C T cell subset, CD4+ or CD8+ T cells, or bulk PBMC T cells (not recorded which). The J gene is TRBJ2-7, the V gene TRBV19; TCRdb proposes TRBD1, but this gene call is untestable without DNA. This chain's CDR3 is CASSIDEGRGTYEQYF.